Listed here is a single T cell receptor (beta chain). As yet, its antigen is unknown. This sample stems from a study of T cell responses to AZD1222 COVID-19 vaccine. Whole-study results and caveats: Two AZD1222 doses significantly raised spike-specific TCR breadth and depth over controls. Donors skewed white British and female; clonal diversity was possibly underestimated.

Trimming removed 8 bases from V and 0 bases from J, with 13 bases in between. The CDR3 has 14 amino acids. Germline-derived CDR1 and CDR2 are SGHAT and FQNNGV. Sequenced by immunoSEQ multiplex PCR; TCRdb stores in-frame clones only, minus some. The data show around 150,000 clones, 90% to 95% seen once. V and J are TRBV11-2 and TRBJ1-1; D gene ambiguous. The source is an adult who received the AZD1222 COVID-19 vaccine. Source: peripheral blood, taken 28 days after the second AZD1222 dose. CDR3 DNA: TGTGCCAGCCAACGGCAAAGTGTGAACACTGAAGCTTTCTTT. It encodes CASQRQSVNTEAFF.